This TCR beta chain was retrieved from a study of monozygotic twins with cystic fibrosis. V was pared by 0 bases and J by 0 bases, with 9 bases between. Germline V gene lookup returns CDR1 SEHNR and CDR2 FQNEAQ (reference sequence). The CDR3 sequence is 17 residues long. Points on this clone: What it binds is not known.

Points from the study as a whole: J usage was most co-twin-similar in 8 of 16 pairs, V in 13. Monozygotic CF twin pairs shared significantly more nucleotide-identical clonotypes than unrelated CF individuals did.

TCRdb's table, derived via immunoSEQ multiplex PCR, lists solely in-frame clones and lacks some. There are tens of thousands of clones in the sample; 95% to 98% occur only once, and about 0.15% lies in the top ten. The sequence was obtained from a girl under 18 with cystic fibrosis. Sequencing was performed on blood. This rearrangement joins TRBV7-9 to TRBJ2-6; D unresolved. The CDR3: CASSLAALLSGANVLTF. The CDR3 DNA is TGTGCCAGCAGCTTAGCGGCCCTCCTCTCTGGGGCCAACGTCCTGACTTTC.